Listed below are T cell receptor beta chains from one sample, sequenced in a study of blood T cells in healthy people across ages. TCRdb independently ran MiXCR on the 5' RACE reads; one entry per CDR3 protein. The sample consists of 890,000 or so distinct CDR3 sequences, about 62% of them appearing once. What was sequenced was blood. The receptors come from a man under 40 in good health. Both conserved end residues are part of each CDR3. The order of the fields is CDR3 protein, CDR3 DNA, V gene, CDR3 length, J gene, D gene, clone size. The D gene is left open where the match is weak. Part of the rows lack a size; the others show once, few, many or a class for expanded clones.

CDR3: CASRGVGRDSYEQYF
DNA: TGTGCCAGCAGGGGGGTGGGCAGGGATTCCTACGAGCAGTACTTC
V: TRBV25-1
length: 15
J: TRBJ2-7
D: -
size: few

CDR3: CASSQSGGANEQFF
DNA: TGTGCCAGCAGCCAGAGCGGGGGGGCCAATGAGCAGTTCTTC
V: TRBV7-3
length: 14
J: TRBJ2-1
D: TRBD2
size: -

CDR3: CASSAGTDPSYEQYF
DNA: TGTGCCAGCAGTGCGGGGACAGATCCCTCCTACGAGCAGTACTTC
V: TRBV2
length: 15
J: TRBJ2-7
D: TRBD1
size: few

CDR3: CASSPWGAGTDTQYF
DNA: TGTGCCAGCAGCCCCTGGGGGGCTGGCACAGATACGCAGTATTTT
V: TRBV5-6
length: 15
J: TRBJ2-3
D: -
size: -

CDR3: CASTRDNLHTTNEKLFF
DNA: TGTGCCAGCACCAGGGACAACTTACACACAACTAATGAAAAACTGTTTTTT
V: TRBV25-1
length: 17
J: TRBJ1-4
D: -
size: -

CDR3: CATSATQGNYGYTF
DNA: TGTGCCACCTCCGCCACACAGGGGAACTATGGCTACACCTTC
V: TRBV27
length: 14
J: TRBJ1-2
D: TRBD1
size: -

CDR3: CASSGTGTYEQYF
DNA: TGTGCCAGCAGCGGGACAGGGACCTACGAGCAGTACTTC
V: TRBV6-1
length: 13
J: TRBJ2-7
D: TRBD1
size: -

CDR3: CASSLVPGGGPHNEQFF
DNA: TGTGCCAGCAGCTTAGTGCCGGGCGGGGGACCCCACAATGAGCAGTTCTTC
V: TRBV7-9
length: 17
J: TRBJ2-1
D: TRBD2
size: -

CDR3: CASSPGLAGGPGTDTQYF
DNA: TGTGCCAGCAGCCCGGGACTAGCGGGGGGCCCGGGCACAGATACGCAGTATTTT
V: TRBV7-3
length: 18
J: TRBJ2-3
D: TRBD2
size: -

CDR3: CASSLATMERQGFRETQYF
DNA: TGCGCCAGCAGCTTGGCCACAATGGAGAGACAGGGGTTTCGGGAGACCCAGTACTTC
V: TRBV5-1
length: 19
J: TRBJ2-5
D: TRBD1
size: once

CDR3: CASSRLTSGANVLTF
DNA: TGTGCCAGCAGCCGACTAACCTCTGGGGCCAACGTCCTGACTTTC
V: TRBV7-2
length: 15
J: TRBJ2-6
D: -
size: few

CDR3: CSASPGETQYF
DNA: TGCAGCGCCTCCCCTGGAGAGACCCAGTACTTC
V: TRBV20-1
length: 11
J: TRBJ2-5
D: -
size: few

CDR3: CATSRAGTKQETQYF
DNA: TGTGCCACCAGCAGAGCCGGGACAAAACAAGAGACCCAGTACTTC
V: TRBV15
length: 15
J: TRBJ2-5
D: -
size: -

CDR3: CSAPPTSGGEKTQYF
DNA: TGCAGTGCTCCCCCGACTAGCGGGGGGGAAAAGACCCAGTACTTC
V: TRBV20-1
length: 15
J: TRBJ2-5
D: TRBD2
size: few

CDR3: CAISDSRGYYNEQFF
DNA: TGTGCCATCAGTGACTCGAGGGGGTACTACAATGAGCAGTTCTTC
V: TRBV10-3
length: 15
J: TRBJ2-1
D: -
size: -

CDR3: CASSQAFTDRGRDGYTF
DNA: TGCGCCAGCAGCCAAGCGTTCACCGACAGGGGGCGAGATGGCTACACCTTC
V: TRBV4-1
length: 17
J: TRBJ1-2
D: TRBD1
size: -

CDR3: CASSGTSWDEQFF
DNA: TGTGCCAGCAGTGGGACTAGCTGGGATGAGCAGTTCTTC
V: TRBV25-1
length: 13
J: TRBJ2-1
D: TRBD2
size: -

CDR3: CASSGVGQGNQPQYF
DNA: TGTGCCAGCAGCGGCGTAGGACAGGGCAATCAGCCCCAGTATTTT
V: TRBV12-3/TRBV12-4
length: 15
J: TRBJ2-3
D: TRBD1
size: -

CDR3: CASSLTEIYGYTF
DNA: TGTGCCAGCAGCTTGACAGAAATATATGGCTACACCTTC
V: TRBV5-6
length: 13
J: TRBJ1-2
D: -
size: -

CDR3: CASSYSRLVDTQYF
DNA: TGTGCCAGCAGTTACTCGAGACTCGTAGATACGCAGTATTTT
V: TRBV6-5
length: 14
J: TRBJ2-3
D: -
size: -

CDR3: CASINPQRRGGHTF
DNA: TGTGCCAGCATCAATCCACAAAGAAGGGGTGGCCACACCTTC
V: TRBV6-2/TRBV6-3
length: 14
J: TRBJ1-2
D: -
size: -

CDR3: CASSLKGISYNEQFF
DNA: TGTGCCAGCAGCCTAAAGGGGATATCATACAATGAGCAGTTCTTC
V: TRBV7-2
length: 15
J: TRBJ2-1
D: -
size: few

CDR3: CASSSGGPNYGYTF
DNA: TGTGCCAGCAGCAGTGGAGGGCCTAACTATGGCTACACCTTC
V: TRBV7-9
length: 14
J: TRBJ1-2
D: -
size: few

CDR3: CATSDPRTGGTDTQYF
DNA: TGTGCCACCAGTGATCCTAGGACAGGTGGCACAGATACGCAGTATTTT
V: TRBV24-1
length: 16
J: TRBJ2-3
D: TRBD1
size: -

CDR3: CASKSGVSSYNEQFF
DNA: TGTGCCAGCAAGAGCGGGGTATCCTCCTACAATGAGCAGTTCTTC
V: TRBV2
length: 15
J: TRBJ2-1
D: TRBD2
size: -

CDR3: CSVNPWDNSYNEQYF
DNA: TGCAGCGTCAACCCCTGGGACAACTCCTACAATGAGCAGTACTTC
V: TRBV29-1
length: 15
J: TRBJ2-7
D: -
size: -

CDR3: CSASLKDTQYF
DNA: TGCAGTGCTAGCCTTAAGGATACGCAGTATTTT
V: TRBV20-1
length: 11
J: TRBJ2-3
D: -
size: -

CDR3: CASSLVGTGGIDTQYF
DNA: TGTGCCAGCAGCTTAGTGGGGACAGGGGGCATCGATACGCAGTATTTT
V: TRBV7-2
length: 16
J: TRBJ2-3
D: TRBD1
size: few

CDR3: CASAHTGTGNYNEQFF
DNA: TGTGCCAGCGCCCATACCGGGACGGGTAACTACAATGAGCAGTTCTTC
V: TRBV9
length: 16
J: TRBJ2-1
D: -
size: -

CDR3: CASIALGRFEAFF
DNA: TGTGCCAGCATCGCACTGGGGCGGTTTGAAGCTTTCTTT
V: TRBV12-3/TRBV12-4
length: 13
J: TRBJ1-1
D: -
size: -

CDR3: CASSPGGGVGEQFF
DNA: TGTGCCAGCTCACCGGGTGGAGGGGTCGGTGAGCAGTTCTTC
V: TRBV18
length: 14
J: TRBJ2-1
D: -
size: -

CDR3: CAIREPRQPQHF
DNA: TGTGCCATCAGGGAGCCACGGCAGCCCCAGCATTTT
V: TRBV10-3
length: 12
J: TRBJ1-5
D: -
size: -

CDR3: CASSRVGLSYEQYF
DNA: TGTGCCAGCAGTCGAGTGGGGCTCTCCTACGAGCAGTACTTC
V: TRBV28
length: 14
J: TRBJ2-7
D: -
size: -

CDR3: CASSELAYSGYTF
DNA: TGTGCCAGCAGTGAATTAGCTTATTCTGGCTACACCTTC
V: TRBV2
length: 13
J: TRBJ1-2
D: -
size: -

CDR3: CASSESASTTDTQYF
DNA: TGTGCCAGCAGTGAAAGTGCGTCAACCACAGATACGCAGTATTTT
V: TRBV2
length: 15
J: TRBJ2-3
D: -
size: -

CDR3: CASSLFATSGAGDGYTF
DNA: TGTGCCAGCAGCTTATTCGCCACCTCAGGGGCGGGGGATGGCTACACCTTC
V: TRBV7-2
length: 17
J: TRBJ1-2
D: -
size: few